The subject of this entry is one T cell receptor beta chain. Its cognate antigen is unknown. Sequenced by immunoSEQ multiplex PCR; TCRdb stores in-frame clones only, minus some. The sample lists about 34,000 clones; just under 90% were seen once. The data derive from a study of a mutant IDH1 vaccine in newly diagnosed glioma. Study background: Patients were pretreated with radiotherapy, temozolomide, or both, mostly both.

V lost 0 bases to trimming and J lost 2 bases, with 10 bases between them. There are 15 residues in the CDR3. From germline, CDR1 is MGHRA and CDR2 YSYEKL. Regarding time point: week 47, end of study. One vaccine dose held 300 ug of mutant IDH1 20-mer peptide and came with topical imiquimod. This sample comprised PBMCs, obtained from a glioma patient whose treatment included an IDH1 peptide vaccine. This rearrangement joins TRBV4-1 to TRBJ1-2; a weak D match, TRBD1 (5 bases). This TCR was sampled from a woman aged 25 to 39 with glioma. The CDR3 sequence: CASSQDMGPNYGYTF. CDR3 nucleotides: TGCGCCAGCAGCCAAGATATGGGGCCCAACTATGGCTACACCTTC.